A single sample gave rise to the 12 T cell receptor beta chains below, sequenced in a study of identical twins (dated by TCRdb to about 2016). Library creation used 5' RACE. The sequencing machine was an Illumina HiSeq 2000. The public reads were run again by TCRdb, first through fastp at Q25 and then through MiXCR, and only productive beta chains were kept. CDR3 protein sequences are deduplicated, and each keeps its most common genes and DNA. This sample comprises a few hundred thousand distinct CDR3 sequences, less than 25% of them detected only once. The ten biggest clones cover 2.5% to 3.5% of the sample. This sample also appeared in a second study, on T cells expressing NK-cell markers.

Sequences were obtained from CD4+ T cells sorted from blood. These receptors all stem from a woman between 18 and 29 years old in good health.

J is TRBJ1-1 and V is TRBV10-1; D uncertain. Germline lookup yields CDR1 WNHNN and CDR2 SYGVQD (reference sequence). CDR3 length: 10 residues. V was cut by 8 bases and J by 3 bases, with 4 bases left in between. CDR3 residues: CASGDTEAFF. The CDR3 DNA sequence: TGCGCCAGCGGGGACACTGAAGCTTTCTTT.

This clonotype was seen at least ten times. The chain is built from TRBV10-3 and TRBJ1-1; no clear D. In germline, CDR1 is ENHRY, CDR2 SYGVKD. This CDR3 has 13 residues. Trimming took 6 bases from V and 1 from J, leaving 9 bases between them. The CDR3 is CAIRSTGNTEAFF. In DNA form, the CDR3 reads TGTGCCATCAGGTCGACTGGGAACACTGAAGCTTTCTTT.

The chain joins TRBV20-1 to TRBJ2-3; TRBD2 aligns across 8 bases. The CDR3 is 16 amino acids. Per the germline V gene, CDR1 is DFQATT and CDR2 is SNEGSKA (reference sequence). Germline trimming cut 3 bases from V and 0 bases from J; bases unmatched to any gene: 8. The CDR3 coding sequence is TGCAGTGCTAGCGACCCACTAGCGGCTAGCACAGATACGCAGTATTTT. Amino acid sequence: CSASDPLAASTDTQYF.

This clonotype has more than one count but fewer than ten. The CDR3 coding sequence is TGTGCCAGCAGTTCCGGACAGGTTCTCTGGCATGAAAAACTGTTTTTT. This gives the protein CASSSGQVLWHEKLFF. The chain carries TRBV6-5 and TRBJ1-4, with 7 bases fitting TRBD1. The germline V gene encodes CDR1 MNHEY and CDR2 SVGAGI. The CDR3 extends over 16 amino acids. Trimming at V came to 4 bases and at J to 6 bases, leaving 11 bases not matched to a gene.

The table lists this clonotype with a few counts. The DNA of the CDR3 is TGTGCCAGCAGTGGGAACCATCGGAGCACAGATACGCAGTATTTT. This encodes CASSGNHRSTDTQYF. The chain joins TRBV27 to TRBJ2-3; no definite D call. Germline assignment: CDR1 MNHEY and CDR2 SMNVEV (reference sequence). V lost 5 bases, J lost 0 bases, and 12 bases lay in between. This CDR3 spans 15 amino acids.

The J gene is TRBJ2-3, the V gene TRBV5-1; TRBD2 aligns across 7 bases. The CDR3 is 15 residues long. The germline gives CDR1 SGHRS, CDR2 YFSETQ. V dropped 5 bases and J dropped 2; count of bases not matched to a gene: 8. The CDR3 here is CASRPGGGDTDTQYF. The CDR3 DNA sequence: TGCGCCAGCAGGCCCGGTGGGGGGGACACAGATACGCAGTATTTT.

The chain couples TRBV7-2 to TRBJ2-2; 8 bases fit TRBD1. This CDR3 spans 15 amino acids. The trim removed 11 bases at V and 4 bases at J, leaving 12 bases unmatched. CDR1 and CDR2 from the germline V gene are SGHTA and FQGNSA. The CDR3 sequence: CACIGGQGITGELFF. CDR3 nucleotide sequence: TGTGCCTGCATAGGAGGACAGGGTATCACCGGGGAGCTGTTTTTT.

This chain uses TRBV7-9 with TRBJ2-5; 7 nucleotides line up with TRBD2. Losses at the gene ends were 1 base for V and 3 bases for J; bases not matched to a gene: 8. This CDR3 is 16 amino acids long. Germline CDR1 SEHNR, CDR2 FQNEAQ (reference sequence). CDR3 in DNA: TGTGCCAGCAGCTTAGGGGACTATCCAAGGAAAGAGACCCAGTACTTC. This gives the protein CASSLGDYPRKETQYF. The full variable domain, with the rest looked up from reference TRBV7-9 and TRBJ2-5, is DTGVSQNPRHKITKRGQNVTFRCDPISEHNRLYWYRQTLGQGPEFLTYFQNEAQLEKSRLLSDRFSAERPKGSFSTLEIQRTEQGDSAMYLCASSLGDYPRKETQYFGPGTRLLVL.

This clonotype was seen ten or more times. V gene TRBV20-1 combines with J gene TRBJ1-1, with D possibly TRBD1 on 6 matching bases. Deletions cut 0 bases from V and 3 bases from J, with 23 bases between. CDR3 size: 18 residues. Germline loops: CDR1 DFQATT, CDR2 SNEGSKA (reference sequence). CDR3 nucleotides: TGCAGTGCTAGAGATTTTGGGACATGGAGGCAGCATGACACTGAAGCTTTCTTT. Protein product: CSARDFGTWRQHDTEAFF.

This clonotype came up many times. The chain has TRBV12-3 or TRBV12-4 and TRBJ2-7; perhaps TRBD2 as D (6 bases). The CDR3 is made up of 13 amino acids. With 3 bases removed from V and 0 bases from J, the gap between germline ends came to 6 bases. This CDR3 reads CASSLGLSYEQYF. CDR3 sequence (DNA): TGTGCCAGCAGTTTGGGACTCTCCTACGAGCAGTACTTC.

Regarding this clonotype: Mismatch with germline at one junction end may stem from a read error. The chain links TRBV5-1 to TRBJ1-1; possible D gene TRBD1, 6 bases. The CDR3 has 17 amino acids. From germline, CDR1 is SGHRS and CDR2 YFSETQ. The CDR3: CASSLGVGQTSNPEAFF. Written as DNA, the CDR3 is TGCGCCAGCAGCTTGGGCGTGGGACAAACCTCGAACCCTGAAGCTTTCTTT.

This chain connects TRBV20-1 to TRBJ2-7, with a tentative D call TRBD2 (7 bases). The CDR3 loop spans 14 amino acids. Germline values: CDR1 DFQATT, CDR2 SNEGSKA (reference sequence). The ends were cut back, 6 bases at V and 1 base at J, with 16 bases in the middle. CDR3 amino acids: CSAKRGGTSYEQYF. The CDR3 DNA reads as TGCAGTGCAAAGAGGGGGGGGACTTCCTACGAGCAGTACTTC.